A selection of T cell receptor beta chains follows, all from one sample in a study of beta chain features in type 1 diabetes. TCRdb's copy holds only in-frame clones and misses some; the assay was immunoSEQ multiplex PCR. The table shows under 200,000 clones, with around 8.4% occurring only once. Sequencing used central memory CD4+ T cells from blood. The receptor set was obtained from a woman under 30 with type 1 diabetes. Both conserved end residues are trimmed from each CDR3.

V,J,CDR3
TRBV5-1,TRBJ1-2,ASSPRTERGYGYT
TRBV11-2,TRBJ1-2,ASSPLRIYGYT
TRBV28,TRBJ1-4,ASVETGRDEKLF
TRBV4-2,TRBJ2-1,ASSQSFSSYNEQF
TRBV7-6,TRBJ2-3,ASSSTSGLAGGDTQY
TRBV11-2,TRBJ2-7,ASSLGLADYEQY
TRBV18,TRBJ2-5,ASSPGNKETQY
TRBV2,TRBJ1-4,AGGTATNEKLF
TRBV29-1,TRBJ2-7,SVVRDRGDEQY
TRBV7-2,TRBJ2-2,ASSPQRGGVSGELF
TRBV12-5,TRBJ1-1,ASGLYPGYTEAF
TRBV9,TRBJ1-4,ASSAGGGANEKLF
TRBV21-1,TRBJ2-1,ATDRVREQF
TRBV21-1,TRBJ1-5,ASSKKHPTGSNQPQH
TRBV11-2,TRBJ2-1,ASSLLGQGVANEQF
TRBV7-2,TRBJ1-1,ASSFVAATEAF
TRBV5-4,TRBJ2-7,ASTPGQGSYEQY
TRBV10-3,TRBJ2-1,AISDVVTRSAKKSSYNEQF
TRBV5-1,TRBJ2-7,ASSFKGEAYEQY
TRBV7-9,TRBJ1-1,ASSRDMNTEAF
TRBV9,TRBJ2-2,ASSGRSSRDTGELF
TRBV19,TRBJ2-3,ATKTGSGTDTQY
TRBV28,TRBJ1-5,ASSFLSRGVNQPQH
TRBV7-6,TRBJ1-1,ASSLTTNTEAF
TRBV4-1,TRBJ1-5,ASSQVGTGRYNQPQH
TRBV11-2,TRBJ1-1,ASSLSAGLNTEAF
TRBV5-1,TRBJ2-5,ASSLEGGKETQY
TRBV7-2,TRBJ2-5,ASSQAALQGETQY
TRBV10-3,TRBJ2-7,ATVTGTGPVEQY
TRBV30,TRBJ1-5,AWSPVPGQGSNQPQH
TRBV7-2,TRBJ2-7,ASSLTSQGQY
TRBV5-1,TRBJ2-1,ASSLGGGSYNEQF
TRBV6-6,TRBJ1-6,ASSEGTGGGSPLH
TRBV21-1,TRBJ1-2,ASPTGDGYT
TRBV2,TRBJ2-5,ASSAGTQQETQY
TRBV19,TRBJ1-5,ASKAGTDGNQPQH
TRBV18,TRBJ1-5,ASSPRQGNQPQH
TRBV6-1,TRBJ2-5,ASRNRGLETQY
TRBV9,TRBJ1-5,ASSATGTSQPQH
TRBV18,TRBJ1-2,ASSPGQTNYGYT
TRBV5-1,TRBJ2-1,ASTTSGGIDNEQF
TRBV25-1,TRBJ2-7,ASSDWTGTSYEQY
TRBV15,TRBJ2-2,ATSRDRLGAGELF
TRBV28,TRBJ2-7,ASSLRTGT
TRBV30,TRBJ2-1,ASSLAVVWDEQF
TRBV11-2,TRBJ2-1,ASSLGPASSYNEQF
TRBV2,TRBJ1-2,ASSGLGPGHGYT
TRBV11-2,TRBJ1-1,ASSSGTGAKAF
TRBV9,TRBJ1-6,ASSIQGANSPLH
TRBV5-6,TRBJ1-2,ASSAPGNYGYT
TRBV7-2,TRBJ1-2,ASSLDVSGQGVYGYT
TRBV5-4,TRBJ2-3,ASSLTGGGADTQY